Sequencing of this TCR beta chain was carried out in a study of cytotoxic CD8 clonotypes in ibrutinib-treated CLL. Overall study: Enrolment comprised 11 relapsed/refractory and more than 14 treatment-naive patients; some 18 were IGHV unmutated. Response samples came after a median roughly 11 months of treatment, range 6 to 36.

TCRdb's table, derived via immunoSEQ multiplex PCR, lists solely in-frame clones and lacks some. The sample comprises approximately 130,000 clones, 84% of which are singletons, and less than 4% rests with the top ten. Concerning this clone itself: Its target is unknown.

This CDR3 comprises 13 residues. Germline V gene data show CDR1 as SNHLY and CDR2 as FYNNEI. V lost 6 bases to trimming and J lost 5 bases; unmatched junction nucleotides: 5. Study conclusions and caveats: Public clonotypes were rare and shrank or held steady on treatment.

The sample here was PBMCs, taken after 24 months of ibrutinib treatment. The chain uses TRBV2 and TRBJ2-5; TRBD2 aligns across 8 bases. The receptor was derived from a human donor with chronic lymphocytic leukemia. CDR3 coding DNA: TGTGCCAGCAGAGGATCTAGCGGGGAGACCCAGTACTTC. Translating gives CASRGSSGETQYF.